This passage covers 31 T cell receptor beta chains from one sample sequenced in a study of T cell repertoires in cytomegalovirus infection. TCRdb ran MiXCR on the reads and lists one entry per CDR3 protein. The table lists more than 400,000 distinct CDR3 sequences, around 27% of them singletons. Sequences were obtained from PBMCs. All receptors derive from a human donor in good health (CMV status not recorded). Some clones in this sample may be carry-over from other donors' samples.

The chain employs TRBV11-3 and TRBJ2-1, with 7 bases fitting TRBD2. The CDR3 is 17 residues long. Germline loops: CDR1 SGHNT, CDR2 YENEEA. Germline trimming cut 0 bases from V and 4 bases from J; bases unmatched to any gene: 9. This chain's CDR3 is CASSLDRDYVLYNEQFF. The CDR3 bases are TGTGCCAGCAGCTTAGACCGGGACTACGTTCTTTACAATGAGCAGTTCTTC.

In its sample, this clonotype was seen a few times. The CDR3 region is CASSTDLGEETQYF. CDR3 sequence (DNA): TGTGCCAGCAGCACGGACCTTGGTGAAGAGACCCAGTACTTC. The chain is built from TRBV7-2 and TRBJ2-5; D gene uncertain. This CDR3 has 14 residues. From germline, CDR1 is SGHTA and CDR2 FQGNSA. The germline V and J ends were trimmed by 5 bases and 3 bases, with 13 bases remaining between them. The whole variable domain, remainder taken from reference TRBV7-2 and TRBJ2-5, is GAGVSQSPSNKVTEKGKDVELRCDPISGHTALYWYRQSLGQGLEFLIYFQGNSAPDKSGLPSDRFSAERTGGSVSTLTIQRTQQEDSAVYLCASSTDLGEETQYFGPGTRLLVL.

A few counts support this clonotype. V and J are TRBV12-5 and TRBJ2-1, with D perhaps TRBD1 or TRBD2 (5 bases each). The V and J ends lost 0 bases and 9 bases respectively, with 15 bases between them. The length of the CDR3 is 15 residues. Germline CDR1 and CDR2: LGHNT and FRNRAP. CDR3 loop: CASGLVLGGSVEQFF. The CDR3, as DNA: TGTGCTAGTGGTTTGGTACTTGGGGGATCCGTTGAGCAGTTCTTC. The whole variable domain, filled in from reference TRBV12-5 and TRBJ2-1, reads DARVTQTPRHKVTEMGQEVTMRCQPILGHNTVFWYRQTMMQGLELLAYFRNRAPLDDSGMPKDRFSAEMPDATLATLKIQPSEPRDSAVYFCASGLVLGGSVEQFFGPGTRLTVL.

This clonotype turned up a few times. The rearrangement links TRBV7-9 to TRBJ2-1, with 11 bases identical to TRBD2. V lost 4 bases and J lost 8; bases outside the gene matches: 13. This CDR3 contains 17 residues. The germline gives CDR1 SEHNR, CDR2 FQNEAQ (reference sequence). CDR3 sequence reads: CASSSDQTSGSRDEQFF. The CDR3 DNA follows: TGTGCCAGCAGCTCAGACCAAACTAGCGGGAGTAGGGATGAGCAGTTCTTC. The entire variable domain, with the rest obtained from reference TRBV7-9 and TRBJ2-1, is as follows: DTGVSQNPRHKITKRGQNVTFRCDPISEHNRLYWYRQTLGQGPEFLTYFQNEAQLEKSRLLSDRFSAERPKGSFSTLEIQRTEQGDSAMYLCASSSDQTSGSRDEQFFGPGTRLTVL.

CDR3 bases: TGTGCCAGCGCGGGGCTGGCGGGCACCGGGGAGCTGTTTTTT. Translating gives CASAGLAGTGELFF. The chain uses TRBV27 and TRBJ2-2; tentatively, D is TRBD2 (6 bases). There are 14 residues in the CDR3. V was cut by 8 bases and J by 4 bases, with 14 bases left in between. From germline, CDR1 is MNHEY and CDR2 SMNVEV (reference sequence).

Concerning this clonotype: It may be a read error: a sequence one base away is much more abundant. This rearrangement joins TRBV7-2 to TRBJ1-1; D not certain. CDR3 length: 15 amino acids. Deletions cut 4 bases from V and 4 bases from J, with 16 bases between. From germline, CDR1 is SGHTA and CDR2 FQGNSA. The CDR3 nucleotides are TGTGCCAGCAGCTCCGTTCCCCGGCGAGGCACTGAAGCTTTCTTT. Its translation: CASSSVPRRGTEAFF.

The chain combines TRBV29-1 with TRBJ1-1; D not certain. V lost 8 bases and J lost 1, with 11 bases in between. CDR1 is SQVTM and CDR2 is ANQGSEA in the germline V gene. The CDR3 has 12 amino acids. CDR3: CSPARGNTEAFF. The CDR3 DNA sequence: TGCAGCCCCGCTCGGGGGAACACTGAAGCTTTCTTT.

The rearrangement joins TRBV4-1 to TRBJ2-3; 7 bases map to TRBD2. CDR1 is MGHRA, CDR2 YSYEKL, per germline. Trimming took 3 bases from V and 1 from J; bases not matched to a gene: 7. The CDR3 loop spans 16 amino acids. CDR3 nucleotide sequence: TGCGCCAGCAGCCATCCTTCTAGCGGTGGCACAGATACGCAGTATTTT. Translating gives CASSHPSSGGTDTQYF.

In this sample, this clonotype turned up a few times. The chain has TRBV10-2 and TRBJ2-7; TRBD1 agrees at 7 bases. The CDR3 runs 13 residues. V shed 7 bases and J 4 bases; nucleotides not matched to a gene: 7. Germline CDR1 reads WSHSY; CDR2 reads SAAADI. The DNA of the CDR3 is TGCGCCAGCACCCCGGGACAGACTTACGAGCAGTACTTC. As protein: CASTPGQTYEQYF.

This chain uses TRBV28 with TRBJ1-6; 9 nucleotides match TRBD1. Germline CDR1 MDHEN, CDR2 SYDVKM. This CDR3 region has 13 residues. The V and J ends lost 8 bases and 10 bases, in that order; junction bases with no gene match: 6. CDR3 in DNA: TGTGCCAGCCGGGGACAGGGCGAATCACCCCTCCACTTT. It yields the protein CASRGQGESPLHF.

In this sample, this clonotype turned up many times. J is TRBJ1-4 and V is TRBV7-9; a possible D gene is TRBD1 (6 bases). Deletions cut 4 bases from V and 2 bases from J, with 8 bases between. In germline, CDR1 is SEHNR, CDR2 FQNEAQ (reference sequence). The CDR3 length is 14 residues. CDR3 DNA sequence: TGTGCCAGCAGCTCCGGACAGACTAATGAAAAACTGTTTTTT. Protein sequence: CASSSGQTNEKLFF.

The CDR3 region is CASTLTGTYEQYF. CDR3 bases: TGTGCCAGCACGCTTACGGGAACCTACGAGCAGTACTTC. V and J are TRBV3-1 and TRBJ2-7, with D possibly TRBD2 on 5 matching bases. V lost 7 bases, J lost 2 bases, and 12 bases lay in between. CDR1 LGHDT and CDR2 YNNKEL come from the germline V gene (reference sequence). This CDR3 is built from 13 residues.

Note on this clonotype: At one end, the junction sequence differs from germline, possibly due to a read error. The CDR3 protein is CATSQGVLSEQYF. The DNA for the CDR3 is TGTGCCACCAGCCAGGGAGTCCTCTCCGAGCAGTACTTC. The V and J genes are TRBV7-9 and TRBJ2-7; either TRBD1 or TRBD2 may supply D (5 bases each). CDR1 SEHNR and CDR2 FQNEAQ come from the germline V gene (reference sequence). This CDR3 has 13 amino acids.

The CDR3 reads CSAISSYNDEQFF. CDR3 DNA sequence: TGCAGTGCTATTAGTAGTTACAACGATGAGCAGTTCTTC. The chain is built from TRBV20-1 and TRBJ2-1; unclear D gene. Germline CDR1 and CDR2: DFQATT and SNEGSKA (reference sequence). V was pared by 4 bases and J by 8 bases, with 15 bases between. The CDR3 consists of 13 residues.

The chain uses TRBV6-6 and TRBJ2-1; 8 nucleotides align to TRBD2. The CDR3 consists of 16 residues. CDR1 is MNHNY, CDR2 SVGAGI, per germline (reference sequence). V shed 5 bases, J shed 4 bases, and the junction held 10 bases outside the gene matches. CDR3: CASSLLADLRYNEQFF. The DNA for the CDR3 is TGTGCCAGCAGTCTACTAGCGGACTTGCGGTACAATGAGCAGTTCTTC.

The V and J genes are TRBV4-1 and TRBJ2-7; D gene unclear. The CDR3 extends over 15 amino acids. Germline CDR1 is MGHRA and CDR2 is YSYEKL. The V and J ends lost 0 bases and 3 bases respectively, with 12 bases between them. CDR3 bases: TGCGCCAGCAGCCAAGAATGGGTAGACGGCTACGAGCAGTACTTC. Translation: CASSQEWVDGYEQYF.

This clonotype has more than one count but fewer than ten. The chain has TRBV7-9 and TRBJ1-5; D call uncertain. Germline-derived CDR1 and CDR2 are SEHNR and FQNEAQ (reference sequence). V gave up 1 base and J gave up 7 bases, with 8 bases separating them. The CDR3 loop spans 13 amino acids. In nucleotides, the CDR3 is TGTGCCAGCAGCTTAGTGGTGGGGCAGCCCCAGCATTTT. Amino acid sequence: CASSLVVGQPQHF.

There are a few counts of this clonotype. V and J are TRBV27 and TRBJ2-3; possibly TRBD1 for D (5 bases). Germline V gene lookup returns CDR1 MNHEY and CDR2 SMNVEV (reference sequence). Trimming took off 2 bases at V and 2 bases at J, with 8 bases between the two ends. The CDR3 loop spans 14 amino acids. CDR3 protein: CASSLSRATDTQYF. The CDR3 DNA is TGTGCCAGCAGTTTAAGCAGGGCCACAGATACGCAGTATTTT.

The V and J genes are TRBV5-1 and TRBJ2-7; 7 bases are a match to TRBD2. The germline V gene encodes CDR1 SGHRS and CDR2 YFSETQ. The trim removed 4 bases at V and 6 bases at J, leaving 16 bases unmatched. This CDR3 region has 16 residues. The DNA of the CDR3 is TGCGCCAGCAGCGAAGGAGTGCGTGGGAGGGCTCGCGAGCAGTACTTC. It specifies CASSEGVRGRAREQYF.

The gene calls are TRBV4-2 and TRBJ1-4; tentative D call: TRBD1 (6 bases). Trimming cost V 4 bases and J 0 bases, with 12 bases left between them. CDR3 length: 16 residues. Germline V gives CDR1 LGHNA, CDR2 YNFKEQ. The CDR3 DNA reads TGTGCCAGCAGCCGGACAGAAGGTGCAACTAATGAAAAACTGTTTTTT. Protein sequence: CASSRTEGATNEKLFF.

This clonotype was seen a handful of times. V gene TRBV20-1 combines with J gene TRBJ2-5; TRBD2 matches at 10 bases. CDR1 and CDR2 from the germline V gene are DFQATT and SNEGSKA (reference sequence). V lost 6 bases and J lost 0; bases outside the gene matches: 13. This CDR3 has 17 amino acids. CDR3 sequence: CSAKSPGTSVDQETQYF. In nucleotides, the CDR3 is TGCAGTGCCAAGAGTCCCGGGACTAGCGTAGACCAAGAGACCCAGTACTTC.

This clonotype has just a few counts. The CDR3 protein is CASSLRQDYNEQFF. CDR3 nucleotide sequence: TGTGCCAGCAGTTTACGGCAGGACTACAATGAGCAGTTCTTC. V gene TRBV28 combines with J gene TRBJ2-1; D gene uncertain. CDR1 is MDHEN, CDR2 SYDVKM, per germline. The CDR3 contains 14 residues. The V gene lost 2 bases and the J gene lost 3 bases, with 8 bases spanning the gap.

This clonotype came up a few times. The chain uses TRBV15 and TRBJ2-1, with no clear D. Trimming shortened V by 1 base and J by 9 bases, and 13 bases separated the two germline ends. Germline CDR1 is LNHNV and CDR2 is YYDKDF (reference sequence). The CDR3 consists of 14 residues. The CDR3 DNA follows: TGTGCCACCAGCAGAGGTCACCCCCCCACTGAGCAGTTCTTC. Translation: CATSRGHPPTEQFF.

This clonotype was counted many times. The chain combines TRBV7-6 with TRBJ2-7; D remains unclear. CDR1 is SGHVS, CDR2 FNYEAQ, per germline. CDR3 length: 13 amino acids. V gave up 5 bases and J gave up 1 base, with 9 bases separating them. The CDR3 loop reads CASSPLGSYEQYF. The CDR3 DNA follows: TGTGCCAGCAGCCCACTGGGTTCCTACGAGCAGTACTTC.

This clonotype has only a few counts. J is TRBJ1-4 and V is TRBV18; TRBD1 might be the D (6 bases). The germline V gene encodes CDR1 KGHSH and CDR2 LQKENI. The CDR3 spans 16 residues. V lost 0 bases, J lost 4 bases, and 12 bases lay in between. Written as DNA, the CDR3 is TGTGCCAGCTCACCACCGCTGGGGGGCCGTAATGAAAAACTGTTTTTT. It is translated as CASSPPLGGRNEKLFF.

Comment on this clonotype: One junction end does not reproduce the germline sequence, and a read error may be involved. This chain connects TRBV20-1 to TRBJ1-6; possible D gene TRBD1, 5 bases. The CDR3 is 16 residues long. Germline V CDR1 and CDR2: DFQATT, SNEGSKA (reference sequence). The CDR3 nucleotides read TGCAGTGCGAGAGAGGCAGGGACTCGTTATAATTCACCCCTCCACTTT. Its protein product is CSAREAGTRYNSPLHF.

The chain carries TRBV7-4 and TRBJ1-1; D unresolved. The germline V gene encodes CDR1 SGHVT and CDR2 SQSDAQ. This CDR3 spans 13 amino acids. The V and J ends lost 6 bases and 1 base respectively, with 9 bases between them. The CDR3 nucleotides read TGTGCCAGCAGTAGAGAGACGAACACTGAAGCTTTCTTT. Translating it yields CASSRETNTEAFF. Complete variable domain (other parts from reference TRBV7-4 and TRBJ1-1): GAGVSQSPRYKVAKRGRDVALRCDSISGHVTLYWYRQTLGQGSEVLTYSQSDAQRDKSGRPSGRFSAERPERSVSTLKIQRTEQGDSAVYLCASSRETNTEAFFGQGTRLTVV.

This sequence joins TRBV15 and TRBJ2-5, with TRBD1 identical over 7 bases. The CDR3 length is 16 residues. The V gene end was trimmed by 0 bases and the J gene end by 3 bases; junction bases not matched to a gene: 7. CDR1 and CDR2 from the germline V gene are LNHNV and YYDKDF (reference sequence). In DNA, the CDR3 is TGTGCCACCAGCAGAGACCGGGACAGAGAAAAAGAGACCCAGTACTTC. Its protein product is CATSRDRDREKETQYF.

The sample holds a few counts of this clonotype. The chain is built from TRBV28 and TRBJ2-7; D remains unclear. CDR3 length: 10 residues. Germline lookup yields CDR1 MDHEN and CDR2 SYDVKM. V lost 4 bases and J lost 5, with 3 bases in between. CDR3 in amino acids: CASSSHEQYF. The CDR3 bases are TGTGCCAGCAGTTCTCACGAGCAGTACTTC.

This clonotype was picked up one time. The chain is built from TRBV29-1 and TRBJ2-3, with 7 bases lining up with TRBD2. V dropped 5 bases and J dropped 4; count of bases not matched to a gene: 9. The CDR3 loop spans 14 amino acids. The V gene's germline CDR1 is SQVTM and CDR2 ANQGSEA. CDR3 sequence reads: CSVIAGGSSDTQYF. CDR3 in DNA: TGCAGCGTTATAGCGGGCGGGAGTTCAGATACGCAGTATTTT.

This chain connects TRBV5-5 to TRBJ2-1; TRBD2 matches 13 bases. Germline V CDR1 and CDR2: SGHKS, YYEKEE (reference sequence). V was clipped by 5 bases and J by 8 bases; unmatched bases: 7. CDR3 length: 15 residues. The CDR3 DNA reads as TGTGCCAGCAGACCCGGACTAGCGGGAGTCTATGAGCAGTTCTTC. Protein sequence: CASRPGLAGVYEQFF.